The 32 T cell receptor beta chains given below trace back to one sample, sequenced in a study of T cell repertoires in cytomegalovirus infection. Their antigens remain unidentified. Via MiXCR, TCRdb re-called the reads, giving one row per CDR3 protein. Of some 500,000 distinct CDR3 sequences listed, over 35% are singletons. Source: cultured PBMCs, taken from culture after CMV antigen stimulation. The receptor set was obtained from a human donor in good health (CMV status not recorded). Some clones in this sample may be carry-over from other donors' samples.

For the CDR3, the DNA is TGTGCCAGCTCACCTACGGCGATTACCTACAATGAGCAGTTCTTC. This gives the protein CASSPTAITYNEQFF. This chain uses TRBV18 with TRBJ2-1; D unclear. This CDR3 contains 15 residues. Germline assignment: CDR1 KGHSH and CDR2 LQKENI. The ends were cut back, 3 bases at V and 2 bases at J, with 11 bases in the middle.

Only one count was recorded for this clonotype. The CDR3 sequence is CASRRTREINTDTQYF. DNA for the CDR3: TGTGCCAGCAGGCGAACTAGAGAGATAAACACAGATACGCAGTATTTT. V usage is TRBV6-8 and J usage is TRBJ2-3; TRBD2 might be the D (5 bases). The CDR3 spans 16 residues. Per germline, CDR1 MNHGY and CDR2 SAAAGT. V lost 6 bases to trimming and J lost 2 bases, with 18 bases between them.

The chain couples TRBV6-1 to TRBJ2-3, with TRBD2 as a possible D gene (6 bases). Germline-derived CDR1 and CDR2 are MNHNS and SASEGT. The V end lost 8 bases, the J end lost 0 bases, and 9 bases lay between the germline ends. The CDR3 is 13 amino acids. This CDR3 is CASVAGSTDTQYF. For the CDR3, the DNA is TGTGCCAGCGTCGCGGGGAGCACAGATACGCAGTATTTT.

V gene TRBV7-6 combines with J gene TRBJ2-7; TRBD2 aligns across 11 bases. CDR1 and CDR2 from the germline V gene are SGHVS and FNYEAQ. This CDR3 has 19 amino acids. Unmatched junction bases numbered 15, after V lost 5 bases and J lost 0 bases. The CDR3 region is CASSLQLAGVQKVSYEQYF. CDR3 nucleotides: TGTGCCAGCAGCCTTCAACTAGCGGGGGTTCAGAAAGTCTCCTACGAGCAGTACTTC. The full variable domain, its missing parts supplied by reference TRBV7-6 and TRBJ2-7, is GAGVSQSPRYKVTKRGQDVALRCDPISGHVSLYWYRQALGQGPEFLTYFNYEAQQDKSGLPNDRFSAERPEGSISTLTIQRTEQRDSAMYRCASSLQLAGVQKVSYEQYFGPGTRLTVT.

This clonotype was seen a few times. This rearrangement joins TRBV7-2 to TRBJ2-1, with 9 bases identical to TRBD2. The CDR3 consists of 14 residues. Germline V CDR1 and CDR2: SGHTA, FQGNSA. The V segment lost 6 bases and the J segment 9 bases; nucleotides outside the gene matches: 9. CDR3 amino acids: CASRESGGRPEQFF. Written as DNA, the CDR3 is TGTGCCAGCAGGGAGAGCGGGGGGAGGCCTGAGCAGTTCTTC.

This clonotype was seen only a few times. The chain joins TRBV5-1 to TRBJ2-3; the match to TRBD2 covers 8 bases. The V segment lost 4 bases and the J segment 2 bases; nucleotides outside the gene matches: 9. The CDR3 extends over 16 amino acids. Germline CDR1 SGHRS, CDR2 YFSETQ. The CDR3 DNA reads TGCGCCAGCAGCACCAGCGGGGGACGATACACAGATACGCAGTATTTT. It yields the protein CASSTSGGRYTDTQYF.

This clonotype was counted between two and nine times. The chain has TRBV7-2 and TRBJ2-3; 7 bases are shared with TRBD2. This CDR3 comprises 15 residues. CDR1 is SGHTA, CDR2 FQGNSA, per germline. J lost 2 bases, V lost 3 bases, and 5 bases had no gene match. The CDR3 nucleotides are TGTGCCAGCAGCTTTCCGGGGGGTGTCACAGATACGCAGTATTTT. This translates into CASSFPGGVTDTQYF.

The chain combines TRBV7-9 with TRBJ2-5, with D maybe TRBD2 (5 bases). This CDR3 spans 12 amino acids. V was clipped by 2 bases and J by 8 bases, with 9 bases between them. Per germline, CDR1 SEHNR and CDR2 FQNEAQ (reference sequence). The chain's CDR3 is CASSLLGATQYF. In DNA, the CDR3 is TGTGCCAGCAGCTTACTGGGAGCAACCCAGTACTTC.

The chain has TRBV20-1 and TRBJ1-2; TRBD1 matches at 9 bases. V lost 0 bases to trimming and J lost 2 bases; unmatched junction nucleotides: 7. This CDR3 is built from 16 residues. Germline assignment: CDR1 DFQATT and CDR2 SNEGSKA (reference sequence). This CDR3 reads CSARELPGQGNYGYTF. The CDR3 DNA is TGCAGTGCTAGAGAGCTACCGGGACAGGGAAACTATGGCTACACCTTC.

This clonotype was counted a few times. The CDR3 loop is CASSPMTGDNEQFF. The CDR3 bases are TGTGCCAGCAGTCCAATGACAGGGGACAATGAGCAGTTCTTC. The chain is built from TRBV27 and TRBJ2-1, with 8 bases identical to TRBD1. Germline CDR1 and CDR2: MNHEY and SMNVEV (reference sequence). Trimming cost V 5 bases and J 5 bases; bases outside gene matches: 5. This CDR3 region has 14 residues.

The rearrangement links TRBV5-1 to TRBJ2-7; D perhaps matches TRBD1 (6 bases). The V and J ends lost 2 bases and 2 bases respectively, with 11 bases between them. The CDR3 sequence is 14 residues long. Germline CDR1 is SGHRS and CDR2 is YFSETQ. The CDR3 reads CASSLSGHTYEQYF. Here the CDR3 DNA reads TGCGCCAGCAGCTTATCGGGACACACCTACGAGCAGTACTTC.

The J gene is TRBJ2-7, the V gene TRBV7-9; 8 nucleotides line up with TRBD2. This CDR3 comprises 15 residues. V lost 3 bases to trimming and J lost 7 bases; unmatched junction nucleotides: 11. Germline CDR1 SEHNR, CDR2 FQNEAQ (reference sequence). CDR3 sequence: CASSLNPGGPGEQYF. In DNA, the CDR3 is TGTGCCAGCAGCTTGAATCCGGGAGGGCCGGGGGAGCAGTACTTC.

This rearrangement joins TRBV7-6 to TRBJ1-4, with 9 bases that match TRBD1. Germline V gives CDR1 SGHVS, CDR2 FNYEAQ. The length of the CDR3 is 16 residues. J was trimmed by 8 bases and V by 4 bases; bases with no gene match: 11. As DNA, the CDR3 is TGTGCCAGCAGCTCCCGAACAGGGGGCGCTTCCGAAAAACTGTTTTTT. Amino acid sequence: CASSSRTGGASEKLFF.

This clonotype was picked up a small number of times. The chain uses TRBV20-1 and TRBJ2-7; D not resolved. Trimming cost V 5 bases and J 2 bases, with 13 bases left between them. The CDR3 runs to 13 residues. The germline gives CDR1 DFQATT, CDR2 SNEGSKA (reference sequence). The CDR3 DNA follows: TGCAGTGCTCACACAAATGGGGCCTACGAGCAGTACTTC. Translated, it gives CSAHTNGAYEQYF.

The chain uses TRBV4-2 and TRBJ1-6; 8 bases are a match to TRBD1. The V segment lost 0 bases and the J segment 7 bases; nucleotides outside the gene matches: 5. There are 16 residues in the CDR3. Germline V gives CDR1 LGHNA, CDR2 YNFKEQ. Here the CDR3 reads CASSQDRGPDNSPLHF. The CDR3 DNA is TGTGCCAGCAGCCAAGACAGGGGGCCGGACAATTCACCCCTCCACTTT.

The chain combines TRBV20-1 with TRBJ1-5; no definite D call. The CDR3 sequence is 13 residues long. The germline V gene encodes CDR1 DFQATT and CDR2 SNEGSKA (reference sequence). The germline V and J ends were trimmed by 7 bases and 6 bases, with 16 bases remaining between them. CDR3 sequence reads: CSVIPQPIQPQHF. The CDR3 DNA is TGCAGTGTTATACCCCAGCCGATTCAGCCCCAGCATTTT.

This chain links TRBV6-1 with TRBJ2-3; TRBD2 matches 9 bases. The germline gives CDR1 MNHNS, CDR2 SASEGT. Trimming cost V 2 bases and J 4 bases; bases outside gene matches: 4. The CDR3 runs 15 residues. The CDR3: CASSEPGGGADTQYF. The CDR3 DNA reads TGTGCCAGCAGTGAACCTGGCGGGGGGGCAGATACGCAGTATTTT.

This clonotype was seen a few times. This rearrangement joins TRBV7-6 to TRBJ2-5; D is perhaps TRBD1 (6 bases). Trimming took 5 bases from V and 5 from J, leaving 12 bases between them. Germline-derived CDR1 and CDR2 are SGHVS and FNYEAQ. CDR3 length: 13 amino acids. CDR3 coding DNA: TGTGCCAGCAGCGTCAGGGGCGGCGAGACCCAGTACTTC. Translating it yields CASSVRGGETQYF.

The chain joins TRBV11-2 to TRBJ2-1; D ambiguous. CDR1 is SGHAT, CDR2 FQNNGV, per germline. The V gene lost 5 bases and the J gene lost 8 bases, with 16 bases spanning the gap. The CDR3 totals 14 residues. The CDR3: CASSKNLLFDEQFF. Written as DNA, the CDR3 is TGTGCCAGCAGCAAAAACCTTCTCTTCGATGAGCAGTTCTTC.

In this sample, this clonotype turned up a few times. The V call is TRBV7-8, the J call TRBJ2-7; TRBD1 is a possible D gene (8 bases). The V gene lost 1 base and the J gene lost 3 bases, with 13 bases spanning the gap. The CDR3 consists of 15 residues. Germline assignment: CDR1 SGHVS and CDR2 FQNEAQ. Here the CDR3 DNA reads TGTGCCAGCAGCTTAGACAGGGGGGGGAACTACGAGCAGTACTTC. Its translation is CASSLDRGGNYEQYF.

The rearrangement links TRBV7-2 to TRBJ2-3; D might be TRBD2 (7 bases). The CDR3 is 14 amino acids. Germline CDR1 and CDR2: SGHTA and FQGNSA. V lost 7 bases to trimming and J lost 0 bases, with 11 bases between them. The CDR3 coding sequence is TGTGCCAGCATCGGGGGGCCAAGCACAGATACGCAGTATTTT. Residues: CASIGGPSTDTQYF.

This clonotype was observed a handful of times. The chain's CDR3 is CASSLQGPDGYTF. The CDR3 DNA follows: TGTGCCAGCAGTTTACAGGGGCCGGATGGCTACACCTTC. V gene TRBV12-3 or TRBV12-4 combines with J gene TRBJ1-2; D possibly corresponds to TRBD1 (6 bases). The CDR3 consists of 13 residues. V was clipped by 2 bases and J by 6 bases, with 10 bases between them.

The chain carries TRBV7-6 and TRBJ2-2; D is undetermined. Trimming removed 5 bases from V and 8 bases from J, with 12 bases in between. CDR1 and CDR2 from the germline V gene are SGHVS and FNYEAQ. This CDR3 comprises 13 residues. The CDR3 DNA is TGTGCCAGCAGCCCCCAGGTTATAGGGGAGCTGTTTTTT. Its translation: CASSPQVIGELFF.

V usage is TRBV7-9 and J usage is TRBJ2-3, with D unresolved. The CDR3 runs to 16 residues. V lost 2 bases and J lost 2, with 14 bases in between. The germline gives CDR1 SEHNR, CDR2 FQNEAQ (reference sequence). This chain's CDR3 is CASSLQPVDITDTQYF. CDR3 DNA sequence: TGTGCCAGCAGCTTACAGCCCGTTGATATCACAGATACGCAGTATTTT.

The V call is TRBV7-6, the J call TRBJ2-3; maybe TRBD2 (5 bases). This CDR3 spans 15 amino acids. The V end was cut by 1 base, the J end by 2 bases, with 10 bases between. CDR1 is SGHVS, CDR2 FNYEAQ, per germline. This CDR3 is CASSLDWTVTDTQYF. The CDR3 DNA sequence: TGTGCCAGCAGCTTAGATTGGACTGTCACAGATACGCAGTATTTT.

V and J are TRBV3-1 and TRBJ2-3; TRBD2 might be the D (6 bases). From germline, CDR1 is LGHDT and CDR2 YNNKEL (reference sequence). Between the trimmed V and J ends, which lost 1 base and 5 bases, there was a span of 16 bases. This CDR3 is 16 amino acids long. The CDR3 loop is CASSQGGPGVGDTQYF. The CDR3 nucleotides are TGTGCCAGCAGCCAAGGAGGCCCGGGGGTTGGAGATACGCAGTATTTT.

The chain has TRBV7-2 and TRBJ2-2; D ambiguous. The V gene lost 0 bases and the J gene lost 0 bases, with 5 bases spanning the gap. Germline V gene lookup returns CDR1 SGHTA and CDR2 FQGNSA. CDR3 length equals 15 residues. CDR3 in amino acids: CASSLARPNTGELFF. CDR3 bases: TGTGCCAGCAGCTTAGCGCGACCGAACACCGGGGAGCTGTTTTTT. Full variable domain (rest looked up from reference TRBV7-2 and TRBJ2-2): GAGVSQSPSNKVTEKGKDVELRCDPISGHTALYWYRQSLGQGLEFLIYFQGNSAPDKSGLPSDRFSAERTGGSVSTLTIQRTQQEDSAVYLCASSLARPNTGELFFGEGSRLTVL.

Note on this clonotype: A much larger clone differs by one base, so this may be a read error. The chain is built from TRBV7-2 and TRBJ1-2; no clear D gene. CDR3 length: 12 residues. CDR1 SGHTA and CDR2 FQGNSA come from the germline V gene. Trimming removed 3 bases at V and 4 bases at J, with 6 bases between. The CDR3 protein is CASSFGLYGYTF. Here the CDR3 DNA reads TGTGCCAGCAGCTTCGGCCTCTATGGCTACACCTTC.

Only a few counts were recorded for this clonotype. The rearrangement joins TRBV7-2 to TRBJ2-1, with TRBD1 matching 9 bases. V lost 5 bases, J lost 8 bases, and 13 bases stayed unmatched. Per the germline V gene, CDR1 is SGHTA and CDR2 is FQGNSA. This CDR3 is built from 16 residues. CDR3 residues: CASSPAGDRVNHEQFF. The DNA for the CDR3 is TGTGCCAGCAGCCCCGCAGGGGACAGGGTTAACCATGAGCAGTTCTTC.

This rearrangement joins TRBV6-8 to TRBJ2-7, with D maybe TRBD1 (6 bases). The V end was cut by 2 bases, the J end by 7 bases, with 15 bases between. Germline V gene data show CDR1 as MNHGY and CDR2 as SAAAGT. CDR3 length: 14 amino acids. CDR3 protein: CASSYNRVTGEQYF. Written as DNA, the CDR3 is TGTGCCAGCAGTTACAACAGGGTGACGGGGGAGCAGTACTTC.

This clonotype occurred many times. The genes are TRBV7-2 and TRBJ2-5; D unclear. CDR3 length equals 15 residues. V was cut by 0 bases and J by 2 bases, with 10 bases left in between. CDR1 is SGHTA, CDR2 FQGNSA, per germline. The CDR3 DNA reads TGTGCCAGCAGCTTAGCGGGGTCGCTGCAAGAGACCCAGTACTTC. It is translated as CASSLAGSLQETQYF.

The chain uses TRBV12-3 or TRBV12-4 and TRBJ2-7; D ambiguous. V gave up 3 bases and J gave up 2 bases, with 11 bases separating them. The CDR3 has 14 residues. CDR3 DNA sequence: TGTGCCAGCAGTTTTAACGGTATACCCTACGAGCAGTACTTC. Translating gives CASSFNGIPYEQYF.